This T cell receptor (beta chain) was captured in a study of blood T cell repertoires in COVID-19. This CDR3 is 13 amino acids long. Germline loops: CDR1 SNHLY, CDR2 FYNNEI. Unmatched junction bases numbered 9, after V lost 9 bases and J lost 7 bases. Produced via immunoSEQ multiplex PCR; TCRdb's table is partial and in-frame only. The profile shows a few hundred thousand clones, about 88% of them singletons. This chain uses TRBV2 with TRBJ1-5; 7 positions match TRBD1. The receptor's source is a woman in her twenties or thirties who had been exposed to COVID-19. Sequencing was carried out using PBMCs or T cells enriched from blood (not recorded which). The CDR3 region has the DNA TGTGCCAGTAACCGACAGGGAAACCAGCCCCAGCATTTT. Amino acids: CASNRQGNQPQHF.